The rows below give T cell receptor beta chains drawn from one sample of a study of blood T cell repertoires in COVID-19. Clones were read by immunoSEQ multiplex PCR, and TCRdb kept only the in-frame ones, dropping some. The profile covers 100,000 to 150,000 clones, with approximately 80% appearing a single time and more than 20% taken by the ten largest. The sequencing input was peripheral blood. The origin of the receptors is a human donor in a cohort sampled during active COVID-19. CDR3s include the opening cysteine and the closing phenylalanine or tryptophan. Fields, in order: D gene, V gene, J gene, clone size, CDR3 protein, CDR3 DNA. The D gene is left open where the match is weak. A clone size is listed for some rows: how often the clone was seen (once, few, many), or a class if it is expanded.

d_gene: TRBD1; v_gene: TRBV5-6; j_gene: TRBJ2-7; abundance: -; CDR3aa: CASSSGQGWGYEQYF; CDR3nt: TGTGCCAGCAGCTCCGGACAGGGCTGGGGCTACGAGCAGTACTTC
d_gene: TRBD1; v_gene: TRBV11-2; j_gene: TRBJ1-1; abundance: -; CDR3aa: CASSLERGQPTFF; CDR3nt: TGTGCCAGCAGCTTAGAGAGGGGGCAACCAACTTTCTTT
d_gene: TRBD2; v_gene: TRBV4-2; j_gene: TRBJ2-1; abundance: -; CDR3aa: CASSQASGTYNEQFF; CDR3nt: TGTGCCAGCAGCCAAGCTAGCGGCACCTACAATGAGCAGTTCTTC
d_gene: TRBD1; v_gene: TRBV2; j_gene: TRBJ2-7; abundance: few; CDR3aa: CASSGGTGSAYEQYF; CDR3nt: TGTGCCAGCAGCGGCGGGACAGGGAGCGCCTACGAGCAGTACTTC
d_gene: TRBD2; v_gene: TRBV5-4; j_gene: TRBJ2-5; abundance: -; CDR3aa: CASSPGLAGRETQYF; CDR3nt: TGTGCCAGCAGCCCGGGACTAGCCGGCCGGGAGACCCAGTACTTC
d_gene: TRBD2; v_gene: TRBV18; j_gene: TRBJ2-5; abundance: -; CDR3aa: CASSPKSRTSGERYF; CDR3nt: TGTGCCAGCTCACCAAAGTCCCGGACTAGCGGGGAAAGGTACTTC
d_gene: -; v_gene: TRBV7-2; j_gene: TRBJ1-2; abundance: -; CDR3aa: CASSTGINYGYTF; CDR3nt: TGTGCCAGCAGCACAGGGATTAACTATGGCTACACCTTC
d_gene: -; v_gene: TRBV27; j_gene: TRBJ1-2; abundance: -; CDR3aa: CASSSLDRYYGYTF; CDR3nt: TGTGCCAGCAGTAGCCTCGACAGATACTATGGCTACACCTTC
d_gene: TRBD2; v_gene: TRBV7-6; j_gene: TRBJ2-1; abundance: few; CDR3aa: CASSFISAGGYNEQFF; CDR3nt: TGTGCCAGCAGCTTTATTTCGGCGGGGGGGTACAATGAGCAGTTCTTC
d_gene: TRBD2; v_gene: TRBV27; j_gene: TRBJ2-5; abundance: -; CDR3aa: CASSPGLAGKETQYF; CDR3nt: TGTGCCAGCAGTCCAGGACTAGCGGGGAAAGAGACCCAGTACTTC
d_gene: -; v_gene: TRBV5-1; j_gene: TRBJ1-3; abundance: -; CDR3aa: CASSFDTGTGNTIYF; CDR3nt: TGCGCCAGCAGCTTCGATACAGGGACTGGAAACACCATATATTTT
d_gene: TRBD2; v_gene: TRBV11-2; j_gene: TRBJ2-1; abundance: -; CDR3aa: CASSARTSGTRSSYNEQFF; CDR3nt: TGTGCCAGCAGCGCGCGGACTAGCGGGACCCGGAGCTCCTACAATGAGCAGTTCTTC
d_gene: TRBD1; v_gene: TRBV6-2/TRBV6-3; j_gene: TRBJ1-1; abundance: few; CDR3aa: CASSTRTGMNTEAFF; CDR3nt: TGTGCCAGCAGTACACGGACAGGGATGAACACTGAAGCTTTCTTT
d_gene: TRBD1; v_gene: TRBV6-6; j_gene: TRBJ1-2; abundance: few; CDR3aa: CASRRDSEDYGYTF; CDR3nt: TGTGCCAGCAGGAGGGACAGCGAGGATTATGGCTACACCTTC
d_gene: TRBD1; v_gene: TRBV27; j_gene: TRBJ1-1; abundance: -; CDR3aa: CASSYKGQGNTEAFF; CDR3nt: TGTGCCAGCAGTTACAAGGGACAGGGGAACACTGAAGCTTTCTTT
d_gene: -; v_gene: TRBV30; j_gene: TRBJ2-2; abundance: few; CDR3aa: CAWSVLGGSRNTGELFF; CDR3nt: TGTGCCTGGAGTGTCTTAGGAGGGTCAAGGAACACCGGGGAGCTGTTTTTT
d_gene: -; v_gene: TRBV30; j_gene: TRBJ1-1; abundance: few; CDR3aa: CAAYGAMNTEAFF; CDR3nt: TGTGCCGCCTATGGAGCCATGAACACTGAAGCTTTCTTT
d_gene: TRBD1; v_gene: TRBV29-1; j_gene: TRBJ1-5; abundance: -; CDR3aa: CSVAGTVDQPQHF; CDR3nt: TGCAGCGTTGCTGGGACAGTTGATCAGCCCCAGCATTTT
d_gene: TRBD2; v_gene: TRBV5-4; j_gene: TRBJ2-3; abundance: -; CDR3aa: CASSQTSASTDTQYF; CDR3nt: TGTGCCAGCAGCCAAACTAGCGCTAGCACAGATACGCAGTATTTT
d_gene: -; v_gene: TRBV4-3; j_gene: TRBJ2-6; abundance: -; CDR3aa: CASSQDRPGMNVLTF; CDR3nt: TGCGCCAGCAGCCAAGATCGACCGGGGATGAACGTCCTGACTTTC
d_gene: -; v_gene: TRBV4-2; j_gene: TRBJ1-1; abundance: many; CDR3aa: CASSQDIGGRTNTEAFF; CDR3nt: TGTGCCAGCAGCCAAGATATAGGGGGACGGACGAACACTGAAGCTTTCTTT
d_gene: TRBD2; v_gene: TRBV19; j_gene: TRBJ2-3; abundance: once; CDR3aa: CASSTFTPSGRLLDTQYF; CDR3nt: TGTGCCAGTAGTACGTTTACTCCTAGCGGGAGGCTACTAGATACGCAGTATTTT
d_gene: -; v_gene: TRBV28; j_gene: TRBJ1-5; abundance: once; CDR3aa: CASSLYRQGQPQHF; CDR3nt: TGTGCCAGCAGTTTATATCGGCAGGGTCAGCCCCAGCATTTT
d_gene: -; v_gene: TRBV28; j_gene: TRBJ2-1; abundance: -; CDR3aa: CASSSMGRDFGYNEQFF; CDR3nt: TGTGCCAGCAGCTCAATGGGCCGGGATTTCGGGTACAATGAGCAGTTCTTC
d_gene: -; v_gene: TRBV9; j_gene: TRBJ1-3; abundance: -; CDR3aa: CASSVRGVAGNTIYF; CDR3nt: TGTGCCAGCAGCGTACGGGGGGTAGCGGGAAACACCATATATTTT
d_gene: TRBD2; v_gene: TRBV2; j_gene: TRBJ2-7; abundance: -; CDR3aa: CASSGTPGTSGAYEQYF; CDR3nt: TGTGCCAGCAGTGGCACCCCCGGGACTAGCGGAGCCTACGAGCAGTACTTC
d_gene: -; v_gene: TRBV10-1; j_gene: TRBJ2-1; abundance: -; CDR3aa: CASSDDPGFDHNEQFF; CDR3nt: TGCGCCAGCAGTGATGATCCAGGATTTGACCACAATGAGCAGTTCTTC
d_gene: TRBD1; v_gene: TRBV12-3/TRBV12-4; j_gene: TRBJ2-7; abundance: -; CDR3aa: CASSPDRVGEQYF; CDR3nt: TGTGCCAGCAGTCCAGACAGGGTGGGCGAGCAGTACTTC
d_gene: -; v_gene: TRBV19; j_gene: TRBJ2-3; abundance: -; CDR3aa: CASSNTGRSTDTQYF; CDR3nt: TGTGCCAGTAGTAATACGGGTCGTAGCACAGATACGCAGTATTTT
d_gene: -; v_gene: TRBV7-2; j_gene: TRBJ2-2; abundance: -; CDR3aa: CASSVTATGELFF; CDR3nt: TGTGCCAGCAGCGTGACAGCCACCGGGGAGCTGTTTTTT
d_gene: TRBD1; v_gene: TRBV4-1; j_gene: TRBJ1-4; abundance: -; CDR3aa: CASSNLGTGVTGEKLFF; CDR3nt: TGCGCCAGCAGCAACCTCGGGACAGGGGTAACCGGTGAAAAACTGTTTTTT
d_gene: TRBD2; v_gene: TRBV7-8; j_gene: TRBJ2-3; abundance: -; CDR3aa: CASSPGLAGAADTQYF; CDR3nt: TGTGCCAGCAGCCCGGGACTAGCGGGAGCTGCAGATACGCAGTATTTT
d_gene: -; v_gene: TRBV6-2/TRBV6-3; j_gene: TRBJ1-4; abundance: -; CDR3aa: CASSYQGSANEKLFF; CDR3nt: TGTGCCAGCAGTTACCAGGGTTCGGCTAATGAAAAACTGTTTTTT
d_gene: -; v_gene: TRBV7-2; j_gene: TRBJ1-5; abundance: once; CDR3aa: CASSQDSSNQPQHF; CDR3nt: TGTGCCAGCAGCCAAGACAGTTCCAATCAGCCCCAGCATTTT
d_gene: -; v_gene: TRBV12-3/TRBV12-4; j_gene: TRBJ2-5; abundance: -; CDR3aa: CASSLWGRETQYF; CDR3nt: TGTGCCAGCAGTTTATGGGGGAGGGAGACCCAGTACTTC